The sequence of this TCR beta chain was determined in a study of blood T cell repertoires in COVID-19. About the research overall: Whether acute or convalescent, the COVID-19 samples came from the United States, Italy and Spain.

Using immunoSEQ multiplex PCR, the repertoire was profiled, and TCRdb retains in-frame clones only, with some absent. The profile shows about 110,000 clones, just over 85% of them singletons. The CDR3 covers 15 residues. Germline V gene sequence: CDR1 LNHDA, CDR2 SQIVND (reference sequence). Losses at the gene ends were 0 bases for V and 2 bases for J; bases not matched to a gene: 1. The sample taken for sequencing was peripheral blood. The TCR sequence derives from a human donor in a cohort sampled during active COVID-19. This chain links TRBV19 with TRBJ1-2, with TRBD1 matching 9 bases. The CDR3 sequence is CASSIDGTGNYGYTF. In nucleotides, the CDR3 is TGTGCCAGTAGTATAGATGGGACAGGGAACTATGGCTACACCTTC.